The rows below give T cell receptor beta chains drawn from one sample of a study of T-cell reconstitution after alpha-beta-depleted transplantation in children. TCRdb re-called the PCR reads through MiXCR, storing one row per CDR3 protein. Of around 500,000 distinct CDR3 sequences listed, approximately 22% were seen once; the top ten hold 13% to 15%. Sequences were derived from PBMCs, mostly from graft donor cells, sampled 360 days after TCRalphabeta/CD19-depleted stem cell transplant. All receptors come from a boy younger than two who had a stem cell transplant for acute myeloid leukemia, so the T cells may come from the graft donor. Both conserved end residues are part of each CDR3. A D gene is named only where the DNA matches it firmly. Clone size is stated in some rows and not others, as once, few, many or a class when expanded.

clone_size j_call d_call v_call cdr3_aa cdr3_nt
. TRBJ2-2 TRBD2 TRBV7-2 CASRLAAQAGELFF TGTGCCAGCAGGCTAGCGGCGCAGGCCGGGGAGCTGTTTTTT
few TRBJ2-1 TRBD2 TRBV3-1 CASSIWRLAGFARSYNEQFF TGTGCCAGCAGCATATGGAGACTAGCGGGGTTTGCTCGCTCCTACAATGAGCAGTTCTTC
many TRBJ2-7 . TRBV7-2 CASSPRVLIYEQYF TGTGCCAGCAGCCCCAGGGTTTTGATATACGAGCAGTACTTC
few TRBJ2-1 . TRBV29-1 CSVERAGSYNEQFF TGCAGCGTTGAAAGGGCGGGCTCCTACAATGAGCAGTTCTTC
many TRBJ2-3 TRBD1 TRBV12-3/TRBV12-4 CASSDFQGTGFTDTQYF TGTGCCAGCAGCGACTTCCAAGGGACAGGATTCACAGATACGCAGTATTTT
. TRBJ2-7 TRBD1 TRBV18 CASSPGQGTGTYEQYF TGTGCCAGCTCACCTGGACAGGGAACAGGGACCTACGAGCAGTACTTC
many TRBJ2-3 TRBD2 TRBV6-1 CASSFGGYPDTQYF TGTGCCAGCAGCTTCGGGGGGTACCCAGATACGCAGTATTTT
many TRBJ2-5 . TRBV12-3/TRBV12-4 CASSSGTWETQYF TGTGCCAGCAGTTCCGGGACCTGGGAGACCCAGTACTTC
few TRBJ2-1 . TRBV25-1 CASRADKVSYNEQFF TGTGCCAGCAGGGCCGATAAGGTCTCCTACAATGAGCAGTTCTTC
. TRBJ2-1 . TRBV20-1 CSARKTPGRNEQFF TGCAGTGCTAGAAAAACCCCGGGGCGCAATGAGCAGTTCTTC
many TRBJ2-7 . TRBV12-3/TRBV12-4 CASSLGGSRDGYEQYF TGTGCCAGCAGTTTAGGGGGGTCCAGGGACGGATACGAGCAGTACTTC
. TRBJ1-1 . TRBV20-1 CSARDGRPHFF TGCAGTGCTAGGGACGGACGGCCACATTTCTTT
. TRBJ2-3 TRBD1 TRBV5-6 CAIGSRDRVSTDTQYF TGTGCCATCGGCTCCCGGGACAGGGTCAGCACAGATACGCAGTATTTT
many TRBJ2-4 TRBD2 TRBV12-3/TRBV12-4 CASSLRGRGGNIQYF TGTGCCAGCAGTCTCCGGGGCCGGGGGGGAAACATTCAGTACTTC
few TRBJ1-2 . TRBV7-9 CASTQRQLNYGYTF TGTGCCAGCACCCAAAGACAGCTTAACTATGGCTACACCTTC
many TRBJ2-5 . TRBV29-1 CSVTEETQYF TGCAGCGTTACCGAGGAGACCCAGTACTTC
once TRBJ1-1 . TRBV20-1 CSARGAGVSEAFF TGCAGTGCCAGAGGGGCAGGCGTCAGTGAAGCTTTCTTT
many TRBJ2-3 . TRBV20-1 CSARDQSHTQYF TGCAGTGCTAGAGATCAGTCGCATACGCAGTATTTT
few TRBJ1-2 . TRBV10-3 CAIREALYGYTF TGTGCCATCAGGGAAGCACTCTATGGCTACACCTTC
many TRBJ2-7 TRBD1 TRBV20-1 CSARVTGTGAYEQYF TGCAGTGCTAGAGTCACCGGGACAGGTGCCTACGAGCAGTACTTC
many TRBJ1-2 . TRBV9 CASSVEDGRTNYGYTF TGTGCCAGCAGCGTAGAAGATGGGAGGACTAACTATGGCTACACCTTC
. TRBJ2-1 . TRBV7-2 CASSPRQNEQFF TGTGCCAGCAGCCCCCGACAGAACGAGCAGTTCTTC